One sample yielded the 30 T cell receptor beta chains listed below, sequenced in a study of shared T cell receptors in the human thymus. This table comes from immunoSEQ multiplex PCR, and its TCRdb copy is limited to in-frame clones, with some not included. The sample holds some 720,000 clones, 88% seen once. This sample was also put to use in a study of human thymus T cells.

Source material: thymocytes. All receptors derive from a boy younger than two with a congenital heart defect.

This clone has only a few counts. The chain has TRBV4-2 and TRBJ2-1; D perhaps matches TRBD1 (5 bases). Trimming stripped 5 bases from V and 3 bases from J, with 14 bases between. Germline assignment: CDR1 LGHNA and CDR2 YNFKEQ. CDR3 size: 15 residues. The DNA of the CDR3 is TGTGCCAGCAGCGTCCGACAGAACCTCTACAATGAGCAGTTCTTC. Translated: CASSVRQNLYNEQFF.

V and J are TRBV7-2 and TRBJ2-7; 8 positions agree with TRBD1. V gave up 7 bases and J gave up 2 bases; unmatched junction bases: 10. CDR1 SGHTA and CDR2 FQGNSA come from the germline V gene. This CDR3 is built from 15 residues. The CDR3, as DNA: TGTGCCAGCACCGCTTGGGGACAGGCCCCCTACGAGCAGTACTTC. Its protein is CASTAWGQAPYEQYF.

This clone came up a few times. V gene TRBV10-2 combines with J gene TRBJ1-2; D gene unclear. Between the trimmed V and J ends, which lost 0 bases and 8 bases, there was a span of 10 bases. Germline-derived CDR1 and CDR2 are WSHSY and SAAADI. The CDR3 loop spans 13 amino acids. Here the CDR3 reads CASSESVQRGYTF. CDR3 DNA: TGCGCCAGCAGTGAGTCGGTACAGCGGGGCTACACCTTC.

The chain employs TRBV4-3 and TRBJ2-5; D gene unclear. This CDR3 has 14 amino acids. V dropped 0 bases and J dropped 0 bases, with 5 bases sitting between them. Germline loops: CDR1 LGHNA, CDR2 YSLEER. For the CDR3, the DNA is TGCGCCAGCAGCCAAGAACCTAACCAAGAGACCCAGTACTTC. As protein: CASSQEPNQETQYF.

The V and J genes are TRBV7-7 and TRBJ2-3, with 10 bases matching TRBD2. CDR3 length equals 16 residues. Germline CDR1 and CDR2: SSHAT and FNYEAQ (reference sequence). Germline trimming cut 5 bases from V and 2 bases from J; bases unmatched to any gene: 7. The CDR3 DNA is TGTGCCAGCAGCGTGGGACTAGCGAACAACACAGATACGCAGTATTTT. Translated: CASSVGLANNTDTQYF.

The gene calls are TRBV6-6 and TRBJ1-5, with 9 bases identical to TRBD1. The trim removed 2 bases at V and 6 bases at J, leaving 5 bases unmatched. CDR1 is MNHNY, CDR2 SVGAGI, per germline (reference sequence). The CDR3 has 15 amino acids. CDR3 residues: CASSYRDRVSQPQHF. CDR3 sequence (DNA): TGTGCCAGCAGTTACCGGGACAGGGTCTCTCAGCCCCAGCATTTT.

The rearrangement uses TRBV6-6 and TRBJ2-5, with TRBD2 identical over 8 bases. The end of the DNA fits TRBJ2-7 better, so the J call may be wrong. Germline V gives CDR1 MNHNY, CDR2 SVGAGI (reference sequence). CDR3 length: 11 amino acids. The CDR3 here is CASSLAGEQYF. CDR3 DNA: TGTGCCAGCAGCCTAGCGGGCGAGCAGTACTTC.

The chain combines TRBV6-6 with TRBJ2-1, with D unclear. The germline gives CDR1 MNHNY, CDR2 SVGAGI (reference sequence). The CDR3 sequence is 16 residues long. The V gene lost 6 bases and the J gene lost 3 bases, with 18 bases spanning the gap. The CDR3 spells CASSLQNLPLYNEQFF. The CDR3, as DNA: TGTGCCAGCAGCCTCCAAAACCTACCTCTCTACAATGAGCAGTTCTTC.

V usage is TRBV29-1 and J usage is TRBJ2-3; 7 bases map to TRBD2. The V gene end was trimmed by 3 bases and the J gene end by 0 bases; junction bases not matched to a gene: 3. CDR1 is SQVTM, CDR2 ANQGSEA, per germline. The CDR3 length is 14 residues. The CDR3: CSVDLAESTDTQYF. In nucleotides, the CDR3 is TGCAGCGTTGATCTAGCGGAGAGCACAGATACGCAGTATTTT.

V gene TRBV21-1 combines with J gene TRBJ2-1; TRBD2 is the table's D call and was not checked against the DNA. TRBV21-1 counts as a pseudogene. The CDR3 is 14 residues long. CDR3 in DNA: TGTGCCAGCAGACTAGCGGGAGCACACAATGAGCAGTTCTTC. It specifies CASRLAGAHNEQFF.

The chain carries TRBV13 and TRBJ1-1, with unresolved D. Germline V gene lookup returns CDR1 PRHDT and CDR2 FYEKMQ (reference sequence). The CDR3 runs 12 residues. V shed 7 bases and J shed 7 bases, with 13 bases lying between them. CDR3 sequence (DNA): TGTGCCAGCACCGAGACAACGCATGAAGCTTTCTTT. As protein: CASTETTHEAFF.

V is TRBV4-2 and J is TRBJ2-1; 10 bases are shared with TRBD2. The V segment lost 5 bases and the J segment 7 bases; nucleotides outside the gene matches: 8. In germline, CDR1 is LGHNA, CDR2 YNFKEQ. The CDR3 has 15 amino acids. The CDR3 sequence is CASSASSGSGNEQFF. The DNA of the CDR3 is TGTGCCAGCAGCGCTTCTAGCGGGAGTGGGAATGAGCAGTTCTTC.

V usage is TRBV4-2 and J usage is TRBJ2-7; TRBD2 might be the D (6 bases). The CDR3 has 20 amino acids. V dropped 0 bases and J dropped 2 bases, with 26 bases sitting between them. The germline V gene encodes CDR1 LGHNA and CDR2 YNFKEQ. Here the CDR3 reads CASSQDSAPGWGRSPYEQYF. DNA for the CDR3: TGTGCCAGCAGCCAAGATAGCGCCCCGGGATGGGGGAGGTCTCCCTACGAGCAGTACTTC.

The J gene is TRBJ2-1, the V gene TRBV12-5; possibly TRBD2 for D (6 bases). This CDR3 region has 16 residues. The V end lost 1 base, the J end lost 4 bases, and 14 bases lay between the germline ends. Germline values: CDR1 LGHNT, CDR2 FRNRAP. CDR3 sequence reads: CASGLDAGGTYNEQFF. CDR3 DNA sequence: TGTGCTAGTGGTTTGGACGCGGGCGGGACTTACAATGAGCAGTTCTTC.

The rearrangement joins TRBV5-4 to TRBJ2-7, with D tentatively TRBD2 (6 bases). This CDR3 has 16 residues. Germline V gene data show CDR1 as SGHNT and CDR2 as YYREEE (reference sequence). Trimming shortened V by 4 bases and J by 4 bases, and 21 bases separated the two germline ends. The CDR3 sequence is CASSTPGLGREYEQYF. CDR3 DNA sequence: TGTGCCAGCAGCACCCCAGGACTGGGGCGGGAATACGAGCAGTACTTC.

This rearrangement joins TRBV12-5 to TRBJ2-3; 10 nucleotides agree with TRBD2. The trim removed 5 bases at V and 2 bases at J, leaving 4 bases unmatched. The germline V gene encodes CDR1 LGHNT and CDR2 FRNRAP. There are 15 residues in the CDR3. Here the CDR3 DNA reads TGTGCTAGTGGTGCCAGCGGGAGGGCCACAGATACGCAGTATTTT. Translating it yields CASGASGRATDTQYF.

The V and J genes are TRBV11-2 and TRBJ2-7, with TRBD2 matching over 7 bases. There are 17 residues in the CDR3. J gave up 0 bases and V 1 base, and 9 bases lay outside the gene matches. From germline, CDR1 is SGHAT and CDR2 FQNNGV. CDR3 DNA sequence: TGTGCCAGCAGCTTAGGCCCCGCGGGAGATCCCTCCTACGAGCAGTACTTC. Encoded protein: CASSLGPAGDPSYEQYF.

The chain links TRBV13 to TRBJ2-1; 8 nucleotides line up with TRBD2. CDR1 PRHDT and CDR2 FYEKMQ come from the germline V gene (reference sequence). Trimming at V came to 1 base and at J to 8 bases, leaving 7 bases not matched to a gene. The CDR3 has 15 amino acids. The CDR3 here is CASSLDPLAVYEQFF. CDR3 in DNA: TGTGCCAGCAGCTTAGACCCACTAGCGGTCTATGAGCAGTTCTTC.

The J gene is TRBJ2-3, the V gene TRBV5-1; D gene uncertain. The germline V gene encodes CDR1 SGHRS and CDR2 YFSETQ. The CDR3 is 15 residues long. V was trimmed by 0 bases and J by 4 bases, leaving 12 bases between them. CDR3 sequence: CASSLVAPRADTQYF. In DNA form, the CDR3 reads TGCGCCAGCAGCTTGGTAGCTCCTCGAGCAGATACGCAGTATTTT.

The chain links TRBV20-1 to TRBJ2-5; D remains unclear. Trimming cost V 4 bases and J 5 bases, with 8 bases left between them. Germline assignment: CDR1 DFQATT and CDR2 SNEGSKA (reference sequence). The CDR3 consists of 11 residues. The CDR3 sequence is CSATIEETQYF. The CDR3 DNA sequence: TGCAGTGCTACCATTGAGGAGACCCAGTACTTC.

The rearrangement joins TRBV6-1 to TRBJ2-7; D is unresolved. Germline values: CDR1 MNHNS, CDR2 SASEGT. CDR3 length equals 10 residues. Between the trimmed V and J ends, which lost 5 bases and 3 bases, there was a span of 2 bases. CDR3 amino acids: CASSLYEQYF. The CDR3, as DNA: TGTGCCAGCAGTCTCTACGAGCAGTACTTC.

This chain uses TRBV4-3 with TRBJ2-7, with 9 bases that match TRBD2. Germline CDR1 LGHNA, CDR2 YSLEER. Trimming cost V 1 base and J 5 bases; bases outside gene matches: 3. CDR3 length: 14 amino acids. The CDR3 is CASSQGKREDEQYF. CDR3 nucleotides: TGCGCCAGCAGCCAAGGAAAGCGGGAGGACGAGCAGTACTTC.

The chain combines TRBV4-3 with TRBJ2-3; 10 bases match TRBD2. The ends lost 0 bases at V and 1 base at J; junction bases unmatched: 7. The CDR3 covers 18 residues. Germline V CDR1 and CDR2: LGHNA, YSLEER. The CDR3 here is CASSQDPSSGRGTDTQYF. The CDR3, as DNA: TGCGCCAGCAGCCAAGATCCCTCTAGCGGGAGAGGCACAGATACGCAGTATTTT.

This chain uses TRBV19 with TRBJ1-3; D possibly corresponds to TRBD1 (6 bases). Germline values: CDR1 LNHDA, CDR2 SQIVND (reference sequence). This CDR3 region has 15 residues. The germline V and J ends were trimmed by 7 bases and 0 bases, with 13 bases remaining between them. CDR3 DNA sequence: TGTGCCAGTAACCCACAGGGTTCCTCTGGAAACACCATATATTTT. This sequence encodes CASNPQGSSGNTIYF.

The V call is TRBV2, the J call TRBJ2-7; maybe TRBD2 (5 bases). Germline V lookup: CDR1 SNHLY, CDR2 FYNNEI. The length of the CDR3 is 13 residues. The V end lost 9 bases, the J end lost 6 bases, and 18 bases lay between the germline ends. CDR3 sequence reads: CASLANLTGEQYF. In DNA form, the CDR3 reads TGTGCCAGTCTAGCAAACCTAACGGGCGAGCAGTACTTC. The full variable domain, rest sourced from reference TRBV2 and TRBJ2-7, is EPEVTQTPSHQVTQMGQEVILRCVPISNHLYFYWYRQILGQKVEFLVSFYNNEISEKSEIFDDQFSVERPDGSNFTLKIRSTKLEDSAMYFCASLANLTGEQYFGPGTRLTVT.

The V call is TRBV7-6, the J call TRBJ1-1, with unresolved D. Per germline, CDR1 SGHVS and CDR2 FNYEAQ. The CDR3 is 15 amino acids. Trimming removed 2 bases from V and 1 base from J, with 11 bases in between. The CDR3 coding sequence is TGTGCCAGCAGCTTAAATATGGCCTCGAACACTGAAGCTTTCTTT. It specifies CASSLNMASNTEAFF.

The genes are TRBV4-2 and TRBJ2-7; unclear D gene. The CDR3 has 14 amino acids. Germline V lookup: CDR1 LGHNA, CDR2 YNFKEQ. Trimming shortened V by 1 base and J by 1 base, and 8 bases separated the two germline ends. In nucleotides, the CDR3 is TGTGCCAGCAGCCAAGCCCCGCTATCCTACGAGCAGTACTTC. Its protein product is CASSQAPLSYEQYF.

This chain joins TRBV2 and TRBJ2-7, with no clear D. The germline V and J ends were trimmed by 4 bases and 2 bases, with 12 bases remaining between them. Germline V gives CDR1 SNHLY, CDR2 FYNNEI. The CDR3 contains 14 residues. The CDR3 sequence: CASSVRSATYEQYF. In nucleotides, the CDR3 is TGTGCCAGCAGTGTAAGAAGCGCTACCTACGAGCAGTACTTC.

The V and J genes are TRBV5-1 and TRBJ1-1; D gene uncertain. The CDR3 has 13 amino acids. Trimming left V 4 bases short and J 0 bases short, with 7 bases between. Germline assignment: CDR1 SGHRS and CDR2 YFSETQ. The CDR3 sequence is CASSRVLNTEAFF. In DNA form, the CDR3 reads TGCGCCAGCAGCCGCGTGCTGAACACTGAAGCTTTCTTT.

The chain uses TRBV27 and TRBJ2-3; 7 bases agree with TRBD2. V lost 6 bases, J lost 2 bases, and 8 bases stayed unmatched. CDR1 and CDR2 (germline): MNHEY, SMNVEV (reference sequence). The CDR3 loop spans 15 amino acids. Here the CDR3 DNA reads TGTGCCAGCAGACCGGGAGGTATCATCACAGATACGCAGTATTTT. Residues: CASRPGGIITDTQYF.